The 20 T cell receptor beta chains below all came from one sample that was sequenced in a study of CD8 T cells in ankylosing spondylitis. In TCRdb, the 5' RACE reads were re-called with MiXCR into one record per CDR3 protein. The sample holds about 220,000 distinct CDR3 sequences; under 12% are singletons and the top ten take 21%. The sample comprised blood, either unsorted or a sorted T cell fraction (not recorded which). The receptors originated from a male donor with ankylosing spondylitis or in good health (not recorded which).

As concerns this clonotype: A single base separates this from a much larger clone, so it may be a read error. The genes are TRBV20-1 and TRBJ2-5; 11 positions match TRBD2. This CDR3 region has 17 residues. From germline, CDR1 is DFQATT and CDR2 SNEGSKA (reference sequence). The CDR3 DNA follows: TGCAGTGCTAGGATGGTAGCGGGGGGGCGATGGGCTGAGACCCAGCACTTC. This codes for CSARMVAGGRWAETQHF.

Only a few counts were recorded for this clonotype. The gene calls are TRBV20-1 and TRBJ2-2; TRBD2 agrees at 8 bases. The CDR3 is made up of 14 amino acids. V gave up 3 bases and J gave up 5 bases; unmatched junction bases: 5. CDR1 and CDR2 (germline): DFQATT, SNEGSKA (reference sequence). Here the CDR3 DNA reads TGCAGTGCTAGGGCCGGGGGGGTGACCGGGGAGCTGTTTTTT. Translating it yields CSARAGGVTGELFF.

This clonotype turned up a few times. The chain recombines TRBV28 with TRBJ1-2; tentative D call: TRBD1 (6 bases). The V end lost 8 bases, the J end lost 8 bases, and 12 bases lay between the germline ends. The CDR3 is 11 amino acids. Germline assignment: CDR1 MDHEN and CDR2 SYDVKM. The DNA of the CDR3 is TGTGCCAGCGAGGGGGGCGCGGGCTACACCTTC. This sequence encodes CASEGGAGYTF.

The chain has TRBV5-1 and TRBJ1-4; 12 bases align to TRBD1. Germline V gene data show CDR1 as SGHRS and CDR2 as YFSETQ. J was trimmed by 3 bases and V by 4 bases; bases with no gene match: 7. The CDR3 extends over 17 amino acids. The CDR3 bases are TGCGCCAGCAGCGCCGGGACAGGGGGCGTTGCTAATGAAAAACTGTTTTTT. Its translation is CASSAGTGGVANEKLFF. The variable domain in full, completed from reference TRBV5-1 and TRBJ1-4, reads KAGVTQTPRYLIKTRGQQVTLSCSPISGHRSVSWYQQTPGQGLQFLFEYFSETQRNKGNFPGRFSGRQFSNSRSEMNVSTLELGDSALYLCASSAGTGGVANEKLFFGSGTQLSVL.

Many counts were recorded for this clonotype. The CDR3 protein is CSAPGQGMNTEAFF. The DNA for the CDR3 is TGCAGTGCCCCTGGACAGGGAATGAACACTGAAGCTTTCTTT. The chain couples TRBV20-1 to TRBJ1-1; TRBD1 matches 8 bases. Germline loops: CDR1 DFQATT, CDR2 SNEGSKA (reference sequence). J was trimmed by 0 bases and V by 6 bases; bases with no gene match: 6. The CDR3 length is 14 residues.

The J gene is TRBJ1-2, the V gene TRBV30; D unresolved. CDR3 length: 12 amino acids. From germline, CDR1 is GTSNPN and CDR2 SVGIG (reference sequence). CDR3 DNA sequence: TGTGATAAGGGCTGGAGAGACTATGGCTACACCTTC. Residues: CDKGWRDYGYTF.

The table lists this clonotype with many counts. The genes are TRBV14 and TRBJ2-7, with D possibly matching TRBD1 (5 bases). Germline CDR1 reads SGHDN; CDR2 reads FVKESK. CDR3 length equals 13 residues. Trimming stripped 4 bases from V and 6 bases from J, with 13 bases between. The CDR3 region is CASSPWGRSEQYF. The CDR3 nucleotides are TGTGCCAGCAGCCCCTGGGGCAGGTCCGAGCAGTACTTC.

The chain combines TRBV29-1 with TRBJ1-1; D remains ambiguous. V lost 7 bases and J lost 3, with 24 bases in between. Germline lookup yields CDR1 SQVTM and CDR2 ANQGSEA. The CDR3 length is 16 residues. The CDR3 reads CSASPRRGTADTEAFF. CDR3 DNA sequence: TGCAGCGCTTCTCCCAGGCGCGGTACCGCGGACACTGAAGCTTTCTTT.

There are many counts of this clonotype. This chain uses TRBV27 with TRBJ2-1, with TRBD2 matching over 10 bases. The CDR3 is 15 residues long. Germline-derived CDR1 and CDR2 are MNHEY and SMNVEV (reference sequence). Unmatched junction bases numbered 2, after V lost 5 bases and J lost 1 base. This CDR3 reads CASSPSGGSYNEQFF. Written as DNA, the CDR3 is TGTGCCAGCAGTCCTAGCGGGGGTTCCTACAATGAGCAGTTCTTC.

This clonotype was detected ten times or more. J is TRBJ2-2 and V is TRBV7-2; D is unclear. The germline CDR1 and CDR2 sequences are SGHTA and FQGNSA. V dropped 1 base and J dropped 3 bases, with 6 bases sitting between them. The CDR3 is 14 amino acids. The CDR3 region has the DNA TGTGCCAGCAGCTTAGGCCGGGACACCGGGGAGCTGTTTTTT. It encodes CASSLGRDTGELFF.

This clonotype has a count of ten or more. V usage is TRBV15 and J usage is TRBJ1-4, with D uncertain. CDR3 length equals 17 residues. Germline V gene data show CDR1 as LNHNV and CDR2 as YYDKDF (reference sequence). V lost 0 bases and J 0 bases, leaving 11 bases between the germline ends. The CDR3 loop is CATSRDNRRATNEKLFF. The CDR3 coding sequence is TGTGCCACCAGCAGAGATAACCGACGAGCAACTAATGAAAAACTGTTTTTT.

This clonotype was seen repeatedly, ten times or more. V is TRBV11-2 and J is TRBJ2-2, with TRBD2 identical over 12 bases. The CDR3 has 19 residues. The V gene end was trimmed by 5 bases and the J gene end by 6 bases; junction bases not matched to a gene: 16. Germline CDR1 and CDR2: SGHAT and FQNNGV. The CDR3 loop is CASSAYSTSGGIRAGELFF. CDR3 coding DNA: TGTGCCAGCAGCGCATATTCAACTAGCGGGGGGATCAGGGCCGGGGAGCTGTTTTTT.

Ten or more counts support this clonotype. The chain couples TRBV2 to TRBJ2-1; 7 nucleotides match TRBD2. There are 15 residues in the CDR3. The J segment lost 10 bases and the V segment lost 6 bases, leaving 15 bases of the junction unmatched. Germline loops: CDR1 SNHLY, CDR2 FYNNEI. CDR3 in amino acids: CASSPSRTSLGEQFF. The CDR3, as DNA: TGTGCCAGCAGCCCTTCTCGGACTAGTCTTGGGGAGCAGTTCTTC.

The genes are TRBV5-1 and TRBJ2-6; D unresolved. The CDR3 length is 13 residues. V lost 4 bases and J 4 bases, leaving 6 bases between the germline ends. From germline, CDR1 is SGHRS and CDR2 YFSETQ. In DNA, the CDR3 is TGCGCCAGCAGCCCGGAAGGGGCCAACGTCCTGACTTTC. This gives the protein CASSPEGANVLTF.

This rearrangement joins TRBV20-1 to TRBJ2-7, with 7 nucleotides matching TRBD1. Per the germline V gene, CDR1 is DFQATT and CDR2 is SNEGSKA (reference sequence). V was clipped by 3 bases and J by 5 bases; unmatched bases: 10. The CDR3 sequence is 14 residues long. CDR3 bases: TGCAGTGCTAGGTCGGCACAGGGGATCAACGAGCAGTACTTC. Protein: CSARSAQGINEQYF.

This clonotype showed up many times. The chain uses TRBV20-1 and TRBJ1-5; D is ambiguous. This CDR3 spans 16 amino acids. Trimming pared 4 bases from V and 5 bases from J, leaving 21 bases between. The germline gives CDR1 DFQATT, CDR2 SNEGSKA (reference sequence). The CDR3 region has the DNA TGCAGTGCTAAGGACTCGGGGAGGTTTGGTCATCAGCCCCAGCATTTT. This gives the protein CSAKDSGRFGHQPQHF.

This clonotype was counted a few times. The chain links TRBV5-5 to TRBJ1-5; D gene unclear. Germline V gives CDR1 SGHKS, CDR2 YYEKEE (reference sequence). CDR3 length equals 17 residues. V lost 0 bases and J 0 bases, leaving 13 bases between the germline ends. CDR3 coding DNA: TGTGCCAGCAGCTTGGAGGTTGCAGCGTATAGCAATCAGCCCCAGCATTTT. As protein: CASSLEVAAYSNQPQHF.

The sample holds many counts of this clonotype. CDR3: CASSYPSEVVLNTGELFF. In nucleotides, the CDR3 is TGTGCCAGCAGTTACCCCTCCGAGGTAGTCCTTAACACCGGGGAGCTGTTTTTT. The chain employs TRBV6-5 and TRBJ2-2; D unresolved. Germline V gene data show CDR1 as MNHEY and CDR2 as SVGAGI. This CDR3 is built from 18 residues. The V gene lost 2 bases and the J gene lost 2 bases, with 18 bases spanning the gap.

Of note for this clonotype: This sequence may be a read error, since a much larger clone differs from it by one base. J is TRBJ2-5 and V is TRBV9; a possible D gene is TRBD2 (5 bases). The germline V gene encodes CDR1 SGDLS and CDR2 YYNGEE. V lost 0 bases, J lost 5 bases, and 14 bases lay in between. The CDR3 is 15 amino acids. The CDR3 loop reads CASSVDARAHETQYF. CDR3 bases: TGTGCCAGCAGCGTAGACGCGCGGGCTCATGAGACCCAGTACTTC.

The genes are TRBV18 and TRBJ1-2; D is undetermined. V was shortened by 0 bases and J by 4 bases, with 15 bases between the two germline ends. CDR1 is KGHSH and CDR2 is LQKENI in the germline V gene. This CDR3 comprises 16 residues. This chain's CDR3 is CASSPPGEIGVYGYTF. The CDR3 DNA reads TGTGCCAGCTCACCACCGGGAGAGATTGGGGTCTATGGCTACACCTTC.